The present T cell receptor (beta chain) was sequenced within a study of blood T cell repertoires in COVID-19. Assay used: immunoSEQ multiplex PCR; TCRdb lists only in-frame clones, some missing. The repertoire holds 210,000 or so clones, with approximately 79% as singletons. V dropped 0 bases and J dropped 4 bases, with 13 bases sitting between them. This CDR3 is built from 15 residues. Germline V gene lookup returns CDR1 SGHAT and CDR2 FQNNGV. The specimen sequenced was peripheral blood. The chain couples TRBV11-2 to TRBJ2-7, with D possibly being TRBD2 (6 bases). The TCR originated in a man aged 50-60 years who had recovered from COVID-19. The CDR3 DNA is TGTGCCAGCAGCTTAGATCCGGGACTCCTGTACGAGCAGTACTTC. Protein product: CASSLDPGLLYEQYF.